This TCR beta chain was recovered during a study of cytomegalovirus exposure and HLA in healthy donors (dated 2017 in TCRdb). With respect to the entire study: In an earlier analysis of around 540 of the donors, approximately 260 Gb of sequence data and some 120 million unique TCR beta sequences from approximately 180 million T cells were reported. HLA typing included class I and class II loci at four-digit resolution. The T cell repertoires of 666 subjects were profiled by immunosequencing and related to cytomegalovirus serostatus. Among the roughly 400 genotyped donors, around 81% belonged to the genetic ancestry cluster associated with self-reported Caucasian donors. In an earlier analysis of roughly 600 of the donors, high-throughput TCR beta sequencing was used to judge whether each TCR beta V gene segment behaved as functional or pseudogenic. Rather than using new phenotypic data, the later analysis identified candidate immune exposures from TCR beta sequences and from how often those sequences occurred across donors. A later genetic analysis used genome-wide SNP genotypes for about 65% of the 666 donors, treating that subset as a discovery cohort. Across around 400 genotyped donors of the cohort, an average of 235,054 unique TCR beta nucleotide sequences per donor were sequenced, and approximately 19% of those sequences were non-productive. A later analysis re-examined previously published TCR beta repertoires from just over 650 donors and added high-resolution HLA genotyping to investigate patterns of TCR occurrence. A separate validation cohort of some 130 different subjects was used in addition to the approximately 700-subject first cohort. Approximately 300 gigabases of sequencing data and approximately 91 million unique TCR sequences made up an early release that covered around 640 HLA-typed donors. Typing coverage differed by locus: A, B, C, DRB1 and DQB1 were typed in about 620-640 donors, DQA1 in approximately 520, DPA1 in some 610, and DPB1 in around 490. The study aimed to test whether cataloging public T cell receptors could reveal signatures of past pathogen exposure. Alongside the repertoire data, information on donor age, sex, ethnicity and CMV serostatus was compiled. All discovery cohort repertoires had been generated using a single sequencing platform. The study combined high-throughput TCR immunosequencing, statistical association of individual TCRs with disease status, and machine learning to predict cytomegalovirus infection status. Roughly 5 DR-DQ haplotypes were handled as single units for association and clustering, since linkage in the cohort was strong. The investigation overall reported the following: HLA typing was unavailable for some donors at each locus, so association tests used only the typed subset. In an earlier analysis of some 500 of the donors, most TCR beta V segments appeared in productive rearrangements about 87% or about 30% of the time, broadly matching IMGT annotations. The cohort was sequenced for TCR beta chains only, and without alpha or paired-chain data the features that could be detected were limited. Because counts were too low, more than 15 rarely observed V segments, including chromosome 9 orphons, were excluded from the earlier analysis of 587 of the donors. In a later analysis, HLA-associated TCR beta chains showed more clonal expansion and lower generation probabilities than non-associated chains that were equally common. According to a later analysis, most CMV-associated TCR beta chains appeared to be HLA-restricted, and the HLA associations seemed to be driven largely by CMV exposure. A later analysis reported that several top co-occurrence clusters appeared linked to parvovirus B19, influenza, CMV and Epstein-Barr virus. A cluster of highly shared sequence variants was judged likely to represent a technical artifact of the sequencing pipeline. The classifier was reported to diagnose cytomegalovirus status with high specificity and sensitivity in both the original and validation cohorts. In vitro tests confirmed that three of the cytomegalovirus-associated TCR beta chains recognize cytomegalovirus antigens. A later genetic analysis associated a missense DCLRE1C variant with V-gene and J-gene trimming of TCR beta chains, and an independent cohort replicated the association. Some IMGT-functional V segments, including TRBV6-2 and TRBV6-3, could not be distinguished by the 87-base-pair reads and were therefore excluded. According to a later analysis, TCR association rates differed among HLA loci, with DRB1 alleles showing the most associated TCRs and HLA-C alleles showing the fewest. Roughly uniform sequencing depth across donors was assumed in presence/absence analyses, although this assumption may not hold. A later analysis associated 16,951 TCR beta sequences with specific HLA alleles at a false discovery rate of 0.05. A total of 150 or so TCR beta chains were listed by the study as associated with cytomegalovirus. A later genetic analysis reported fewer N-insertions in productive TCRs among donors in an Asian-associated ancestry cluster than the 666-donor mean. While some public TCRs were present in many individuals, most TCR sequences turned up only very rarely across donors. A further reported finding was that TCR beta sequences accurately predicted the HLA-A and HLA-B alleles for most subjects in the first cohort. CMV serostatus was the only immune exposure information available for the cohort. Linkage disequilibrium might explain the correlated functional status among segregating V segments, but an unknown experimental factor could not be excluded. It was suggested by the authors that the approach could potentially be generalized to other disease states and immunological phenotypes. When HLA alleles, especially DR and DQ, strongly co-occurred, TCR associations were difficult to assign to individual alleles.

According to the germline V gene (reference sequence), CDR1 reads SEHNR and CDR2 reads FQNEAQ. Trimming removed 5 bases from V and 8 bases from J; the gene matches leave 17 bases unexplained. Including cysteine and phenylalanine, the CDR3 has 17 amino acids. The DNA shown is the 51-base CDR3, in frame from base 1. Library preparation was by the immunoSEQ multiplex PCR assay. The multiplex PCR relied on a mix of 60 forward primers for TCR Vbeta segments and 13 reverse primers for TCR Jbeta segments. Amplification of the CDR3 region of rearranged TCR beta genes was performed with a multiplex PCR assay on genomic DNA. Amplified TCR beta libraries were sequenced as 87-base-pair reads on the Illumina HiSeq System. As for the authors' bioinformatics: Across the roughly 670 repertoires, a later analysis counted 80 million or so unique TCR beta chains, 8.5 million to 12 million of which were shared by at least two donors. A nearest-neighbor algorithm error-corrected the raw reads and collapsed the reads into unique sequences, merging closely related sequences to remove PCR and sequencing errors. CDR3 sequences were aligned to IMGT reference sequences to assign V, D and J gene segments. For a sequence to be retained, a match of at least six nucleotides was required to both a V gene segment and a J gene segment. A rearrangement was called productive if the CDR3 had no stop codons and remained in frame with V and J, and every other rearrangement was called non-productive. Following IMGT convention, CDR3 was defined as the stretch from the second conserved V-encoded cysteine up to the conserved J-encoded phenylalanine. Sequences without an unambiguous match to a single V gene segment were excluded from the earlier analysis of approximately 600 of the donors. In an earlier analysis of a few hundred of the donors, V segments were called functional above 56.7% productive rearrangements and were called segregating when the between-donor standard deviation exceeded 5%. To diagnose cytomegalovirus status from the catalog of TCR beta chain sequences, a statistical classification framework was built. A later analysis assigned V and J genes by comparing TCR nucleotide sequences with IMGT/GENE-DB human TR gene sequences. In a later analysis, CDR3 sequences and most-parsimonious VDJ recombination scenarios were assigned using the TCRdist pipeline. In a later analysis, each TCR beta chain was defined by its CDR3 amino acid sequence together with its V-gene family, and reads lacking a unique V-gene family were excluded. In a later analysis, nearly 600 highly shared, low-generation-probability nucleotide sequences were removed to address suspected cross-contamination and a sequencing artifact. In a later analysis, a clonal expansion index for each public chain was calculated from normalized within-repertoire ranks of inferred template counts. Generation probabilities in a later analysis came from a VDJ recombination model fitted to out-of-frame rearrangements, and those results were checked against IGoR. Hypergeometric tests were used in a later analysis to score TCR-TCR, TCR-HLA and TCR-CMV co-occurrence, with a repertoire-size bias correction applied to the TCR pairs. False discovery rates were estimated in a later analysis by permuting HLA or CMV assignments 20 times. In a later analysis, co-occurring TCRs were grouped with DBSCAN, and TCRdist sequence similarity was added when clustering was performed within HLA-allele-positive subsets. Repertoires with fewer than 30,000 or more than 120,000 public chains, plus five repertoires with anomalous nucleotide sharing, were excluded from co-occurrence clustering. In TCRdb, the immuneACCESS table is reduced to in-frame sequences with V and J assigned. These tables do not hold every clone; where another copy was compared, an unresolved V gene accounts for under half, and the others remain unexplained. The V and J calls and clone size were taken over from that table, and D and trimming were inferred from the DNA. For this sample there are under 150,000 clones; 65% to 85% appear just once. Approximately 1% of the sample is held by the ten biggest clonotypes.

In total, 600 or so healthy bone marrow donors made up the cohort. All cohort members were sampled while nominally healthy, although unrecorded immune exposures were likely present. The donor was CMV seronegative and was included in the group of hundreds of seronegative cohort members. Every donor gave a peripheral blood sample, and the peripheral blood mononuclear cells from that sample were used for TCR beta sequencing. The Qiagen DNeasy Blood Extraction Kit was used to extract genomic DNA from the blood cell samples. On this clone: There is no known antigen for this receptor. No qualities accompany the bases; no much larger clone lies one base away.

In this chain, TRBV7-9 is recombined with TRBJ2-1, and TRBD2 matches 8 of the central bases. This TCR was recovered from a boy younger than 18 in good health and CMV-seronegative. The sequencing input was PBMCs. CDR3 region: CASSPPSAGEGWHEQFF. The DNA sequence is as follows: TGTGCCAGCAGCCCCCCATCAGCGGGAGAGGGATGGCATGAGCAGTTCTTC.